Given below is one T cell receptor beta chain in context. Its cognate antigen has yet to be identified. No qualities accompany the bases; no much larger clone lies one base away. From its cysteine to its phenylalanine, the CDR3 spans 17 amino acids. Only the CDR3 portion is preserved as DNA: 51 bases, with reading frame beginning at the first base. CDR1 and CDR2 (SGHNT, YYREEE) derive from the germline V gene (reference sequence). Trimming leaves V shorter by 4 bases and J shorter by 7 bases, with the junction holding 12 bases beyond the gene matches. This sample is drawn from a study of chemoradiotherapy in HPV16-positive cancers (dated 2022 in TCRdb). For the wider study: Candidate HPV-specific T-cell clones and common TCR motifs were defined through functional T-cell assays on cells from a couple of HPV16-positive patients. Next, the candidate HPV-specific TCRs and motifs were followed in TCR repertoires from approximately 82 patients with HPV-related cancers. The study asked whether T-cell immunity against the HPV oncoproteins E6 and E7 changes during chemoradiotherapy and whether it affects survival. Beyond this particular receptor, the publication reports: The survival association was reported for HPV16-positive patients, and the functional definition of HPV-specific T cells was derived from only a couple of HPV16-positive patients. Expansion of candidate HPV-specific clones and E7-related TCR motifs was observed in the tumor microenvironment during treatment, whereas no such expansion was observed for non-HPV-specific T cells. Improved recurrence-free survival in HPV16-positive patients was associated with expansion of HPV-responsive T cells during chemoradiotherapy.

The library was prepared using the immunoSEQ multiplex PCR assay. TCRdb retrieved this table from immuneACCESS and kept in-frame rearrangements only. Not all clones are present; in checked studies, unresolved V genes account for under half, and no reason is known for the remainder. The table for this sample lists under 4,000 clones; about 86% of them were counted only once. About 9.4% of the sample goes to the ten largest clones. Because repertoires were sampled repeatedly during chemoradiotherapy, clonal expansion in the tumor microenvironment could be followed. Material: tumor tissue, obtained from a patient who underwent chemoradiotherapy. The chain was built from TRBV5-4 and TRBJ2-5; the central 14 bases match TRBD2. This TCR came from a human donor with HPV-associated anogenital cancer. The nucleotides are TGTGCCAGCAGCCCTGGGACTAGCGGGGGATTAATGGCGACCCAGTACTTC. This translates into CASSPGTSGGLMATQYF. Supplemented by the reference TRBV5-4 and TRBJ2-5 proteins around the CDR3, the complete variable domain is ETGVTQSPTHLIKTRGQQVTLRCSSQSGHNTVSWYQQALGQGPQFIFQYYREEENGRGNFPPRFSGLQFPNYSSELNVNALELDDSALYLCASSPGTSGGLMATQYFGPGTRLLVL.